This TCR beta chain was sequenced during a study of T cell changes during pregnancy in multiple sclerosis. The CDR3 length is 18 residues. The V gene's germline CDR1 is SGHRS and CDR2 YFSETQ. V dropped 4 bases and J dropped 0 bases, with 22 bases sitting between them. Measured with immunoSEQ multiplex PCR; TCRdb has only the in-frame clones, and not every one. Of 93,000 or so clones detected, almost 95% appear once; the ten largest clones hold roughly 0.88%. The chain employs TRBV5-1 and TRBJ1-2, with D possibly being TRBD1 (6 bases). Source: peripheral blood, taken after pregnancy. The sequence came from a female donor with multiple sclerosis, enrolled in a pregnancy study. In nucleotides, the CDR3 is TGCGCCAGCAGCGAATATCGGGACACCAGAACTCCTAACTATGGCTACACCTTC. Protein product: CASSEYRDTRTPNYGYTF.